One and the same sample provided the 19 T cell receptor beta chains below, sequenced in a study of Graves' ophthalmopathy and Graves' hyperthyroidism. Amplified TCR beta CDR3 regions were obtained using RNA transcripts as template. An opening RT-PCR round employed HTBI primers and preceded a second-round multiplex PCR. TCRdb fed the multiplex PCR reads into MiXCR, producing one record per CDR3 protein. This repertoire shows hundreds of thousands of distinct CDR3 sequences, about a fifth found once; its top ten account for around 6.5%. Input material: peripheral blood. These TCRs come from a woman between 18 and 29 years old with stable Graves' hyperthyroidism. Some clones in this sample may be carry-over from other donors' samples.

Ten or more counts support this clonotype. This sequence joins TRBV20-1 and TRBJ2-7, with D perhaps matching TRBD1 (6 bases). Germline assignment: CDR1 DFQATT and CDR2 SNEGSKA (reference sequence). The V end lost 6 bases, the J end lost 2 bases, and 14 bases lay between the germline ends. The CDR3 sequence is 13 residues long. Here the CDR3 DNA reads TGCAGTGCCAGTTACAGGGAGCCCTACGAGCAGTACTTC. It translates to CSASYREPYEQYF.

In its sample, this clonotype was seen a few times. V and J are TRBV24-1 and TRBJ2-7; tentatively, D is TRBD1 or TRBD2 (5 bases each). Germline-derived CDR1 and CDR2 are KGHDR and SFDVKD. V shed 9 bases and J shed 2 bases, with 13 bases lying between them. The CDR3 covers 13 residues. The CDR3 protein is CATEGPTTYEQYF. The CDR3 nucleotides are TGTGCCACCGAGGGACCGACAACCTACGAGCAGTACTTC.

This clonotype was seen only a few times. V is TRBV7-8 and J is TRBJ2-7; TRBD2 matches 10 bases. This CDR3 is built from 16 residues. Trimming took 4 bases from V and 1 from J; bases not matched to a gene: 7. The V gene's germline CDR1 is SGHVS and CDR2 FQNEAQ. CDR3 protein: CASSSRGTSASYEQYF. The CDR3 coding sequence is TGTGCCAGCAGCTCCAGGGGGACTAGCGCATCCTACGAGCAGTACTTC.

The chain carries TRBV7-2 and TRBJ2-7; TRBD2 matches 8 bases. There are 15 residues in the CDR3. From germline, CDR1 is SGHTA and CDR2 FQGNSA. V lost 3 bases, J lost 3 bases, and 7 bases stayed unmatched. The CDR3 loop is CASSLSGSISYEQYF. CDR3 sequence (DNA): TGTGCCAGCAGCTTGAGCGGGAGTATAAGCTACGAGCAGTACTTC.

In its sample, this clonotype was seen many times. The genes are TRBV12-3 or TRBV12-4 and TRBJ1-5; D uncertain. With 5 bases removed from V and 6 bases from J, the gap between germline ends came to 23 bases. This CDR3 spans 17 amino acids. The CDR3 DNA sequence: TGTGCCAGCAGTGATATATTCACAAAGACTTCTAGTCAGCCCCAGCATTTT. It yields the protein CASSDIFTKTSSQPQHF.

This clonotype has a count of ten or more. The CDR3 coding sequence is TGCAGTGCTACGACGGGGGGGCCCTCCTACGAGCAGTACTTC. Encoded protein: CSATTGGPSYEQYF. The gene calls are TRBV20-1 and TRBJ2-7; 8 nucleotides align to TRBD2. The V segment lost 4 bases and the J segment 0 bases; nucleotides outside the gene matches: 5. Germline V gene data show CDR1 as DFQATT and CDR2 as SNEGSKA (reference sequence). This CDR3 has 14 amino acids.

This clonotype was observed once. The final CDR3 position lacks the conserved phenylalanine or tryptophan, pointing to a likely read error. This chain uses TRBV4-1 with TRBJ2-7; D uncertain. The germline V and J ends were trimmed by 1 base and 3 bases, with 10 bases remaining between them. The germline CDR1 and CDR2 sequences are MGHRA and YSYEKL. The CDR3 is made up of 14 amino acids. The CDR3 spells CASSQGRLGYEQYS. CDR3 coding DNA: TGCGCCAGCAGCCAAGGACGGTTAGGCTACGAGCAGTACTCC.

The chain uses TRBV20-1 and TRBJ1-1; D is undetermined. Trimming removed 6 bases at V and 4 bases at J, with 12 bases between. This CDR3 comprises 12 residues. Germline values: CDR1 DFQATT, CDR2 SNEGSKA (reference sequence). The CDR3 region has the DNA TGCAGTGCCCCAAACGATGGCACTGAAGCTTTCTTT. Its translation is CSAPNDGTEAFF.

This clonotype occurred a few times. The rearrangement links TRBV28 to TRBJ2-7; unclear D gene. V gave up 6 bases and J gave up 4 bases, with 19 bases separating them. The CDR3 loop spans 15 amino acids. The germline gives CDR1 MDHEN, CDR2 SYDVKM. The CDR3 nucleotides are TGTGCCAGCAGCACTCCAAGGACCGCCCCGTACGAGCAGTACTTC. This encodes CASSTPRTAPYEQYF.

This clonotype was observed a few times. The chain uses TRBV3-1 and TRBJ1-5; no firm D call. CDR3 length: 15 residues. CDR1 is LGHDT, CDR2 YNNKEL, per germline (reference sequence). The V end lost 4 bases, the J end lost 6 bases, and 16 bases lay between the germline ends. The CDR3 DNA reads as TGTGCCAGCAGCCGTTCGTTTGGAGGTAGTCAGCCCCAGCATTTT. This codes for CASSRSFGGSQPQHF.

This chain links TRBV12-3 or TRBV12-4 with TRBJ1-1, with D maybe TRBD1 (6 bases). The CDR3 is 13 amino acids. Trimming removed 3 bases from V and 8 bases from J, with 13 bases in between. In DNA, the CDR3 is TGTGCCAGCAGTTTGCGGGGGGCCTCCGAAGCTTTCTTT. It encodes CASSLRGASEAFF.

This clonotype was recorded at least ten times. J is TRBJ1-1 and V is TRBV6-1, with D possibly matching TRBD1 (5 bases). The CDR3 contains 14 residues. Germline V lookup: CDR1 MNHNS, CDR2 SASEGT. V was cut by 6 bases and J by 4 bases, with 15 bases left in between. In DNA, the CDR3 is TGTGCCAGCAGGAGCCGGGGCGAAGGCACTGAAGCTTTCTTT. Protein: CASRSRGEGTEAFF.

This clonotype appeared a few times. The genes are TRBV12-3 or TRBV12-4 and TRBJ2-7; TRBD1 or TRBD2 may be the D gene (6 bases each). There are 14 residues in the CDR3. Deletions cut 7 bases from V and 3 bases from J, with 16 bases between. CDR3 DNA sequence: TGTGCCAGCACCTCCTTGGGGGGCGGCTACGAGCAGTACTTC. Residues: CASTSLGGGYEQYF.

The CDR3: CAISEQGAGYTF. The CDR3 DNA sequence: TGTGCCATCAGTGAACAGGGTGCTGGCTACACCTTC. The chain couples TRBV10-3 to TRBJ1-2; tentative D call: TRBD1 (6 bases). The germline V gene encodes CDR1 ENHRY and CDR2 SYGVKD. V was clipped by 3 bases and J by 7 bases, with 9 bases between them. The CDR3 has 12 amino acids.

This clonotype was observed many times. The chain is built from TRBV6-2 or TRBV6-3 and TRBJ2-7, with 12 bases matching TRBD2. This CDR3 is 17 amino acids long. Trimming cost V 2 bases and J 3 bases; bases outside gene matches: 8. Germline V lookup: CDR1 MNHEY, CDR2 SVGEGT. CDR3: CASSYPLGLAGNYEQYF. DNA for the CDR3: TGTGCCAGCAGTTACCCACTTGGACTAGCGGGAAACTACGAGCAGTACTTC.

This clonotype was seen at least ten times. The genes are TRBV12-3 or TRBV12-4 and TRBJ1-1; 7 bases match TRBD1. The length of the CDR3 is 14 residues. V lost 6 bases, J lost 7 bases, and 11 bases stayed unmatched. The CDR3 sequence is CASSLGIGDSEAFF. The CDR3 bases are TGTGCCAGCAGCCTTGGTATTGGGGACAGTGAAGCTTTCTTT.

There are a few counts of this clonotype. This chain uses TRBV3-1 with TRBJ1-1, with a tentative D call TRBD1 (6 bases). The germline V gene encodes CDR1 LGHDT and CDR2 YNNKEL (reference sequence). The CDR3 consists of 15 residues. Trimming removed 1 base at V and 4 bases at J, with 13 bases between. The CDR3 region is CASSQATGMITEAFF. The CDR3 region has the DNA TGTGCCAGCAGCCAAGCTACAGGGATGATCACTGAAGCTTTCTTT.

This clonotype has a count of ten or more. For the CDR3, the DNA is TGCAGCGTTGAAGGGGGTGGGAGCTACGAGCAGTACTTC. Translation: CSVEGGGSYEQYF. This chain links TRBV29-1 with TRBJ2-7, with D possibly matching TRBD2 (5 bases). Deletions cut 1 base from V and 3 bases from J, with 10 bases between. The CDR3 has 13 amino acids. CDR1 and CDR2 (germline): SQVTM, ANQGSEA.

This chain joins TRBV20-1 and TRBJ1-2; D is ambiguous. The CDR3 runs to 11 residues. Germline loops: CDR1 DFQATT, CDR2 SNEGSKA (reference sequence). V was clipped by 2 bases and J by 6 bases, with 7 bases between them. The CDR3 nucleotides are TGCAGTGCTAGACCTGTGGATGGCTACACCTTC. Translating it yields CSARPVDGYTF.